A selection of T cell receptor beta chains follows, all from one sample in a study of T cells in Graves' hyperthyroidism and ophthalmopathy. TCRdb processed the multiplex PCR reads anew with MiXCR; each CDR3 protein has one entry. This sample yields around 620,000 distinct CDR3 sequences, of which roughly 50% are seen a single time; around 19% belongs to the top ten. Sequencing input: peripheral blood or thyroid tissue (not recorded which). Source of these receptors: an adult woman with Graves' disease, either hyperthyroidism or ophthalmopathy (not recorded which). CDR3s include the opening cysteine and the closing phenylalanine or tryptophan. The order of the fields is CDR3 protein, CDR3 DNA, J gene, D gene, clone size, V gene. The D gene is left open where the match is weak. Clone sizes are given selectively: once, few, many, or a class where the clone is expanded.

cdr3_aa: CASSPYREDAKLFF
cdr3_nt: TGTGCCAGCAGCCCTTACCGGGAAGACGCAAAACTGTTTTTT
j_call: TRBJ1-4
d_call: NA
clone_size: NA
v_call: TRBV7-8

cdr3_aa: CSARDTGIGDTEAFF
cdr3_nt: TGCAGTGCTAGAGATACAGGGATCGGGGACACTGAAGCTTTCTTT
j_call: TRBJ1-1
d_call: NA
clone_size: once
v_call: TRBV20-1

cdr3_aa: CASSGRVASGSSYNEQFF
cdr3_nt: TGTGCCAGCAGTGGTAGGGTCGCTAGCGGGAGTTCTTACAATGAGCAGTTCTTC
j_call: TRBJ2-1
d_call: TRBD2
clone_size: NA
v_call: TRBV2

cdr3_aa: CASNPPSGLRRTEQYF
cdr3_nt: TGTGCCAGCAACCCTCCTTCGGGACTAAGGCGCACCGAGCAGTACTTC
j_call: TRBJ2-7
d_call: TRBD2
clone_size: few
v_call: TRBV28

cdr3_aa: CATANELSTEAFF
cdr3_nt: TGCGCGACCGCCAACGAACTTAGCACTGAAGCTTTCTTT
j_call: TRBJ1-1
d_call: NA
clone_size: NA
v_call: TRBV5-1

cdr3_aa: CASSLAATAGNTIYF
cdr3_nt: TGTGCCAGCAGCTTAGCGGCTACAGCAGGAAACACCATATATTTT
j_call: TRBJ1-3
d_call: NA
clone_size: many
v_call: TRBV7-9

cdr3_aa: CASSLGARDTEAFF
cdr3_nt: TGTGCCAGTAGTTTGGGAGCTCGGGACACTGAAGCTTTCTTT
j_call: TRBJ1-1
d_call: NA
clone_size: many
v_call: TRBV19

cdr3_aa: CASSYTGTGGIQPQHF
cdr3_nt: TGTGCCAGCAGTTATACCGGGACAGGGGGCATTCAGCCCCAGCATTTT
j_call: TRBJ1-5
d_call: TRBD1
clone_size: NA
v_call: TRBV2

cdr3_aa: CASSLGGNGYTIYF
cdr3_nt: TGCGCCAGCAGCTTAGGGGGGAATGGCTACACCATATATTTT
j_call: TRBJ1-3
d_call: NA
clone_size: NA
v_call: TRBV5-1

cdr3_aa: CSARSGTGKVSTEAFF
cdr3_nt: TGCAGTGCTCGTTCCGGGACAGGGAAGGTGAGCACTGAAGCTTTCTTT
j_call: TRBJ1-1
d_call: TRBD1
clone_size: NA
v_call: TRBV20-1

cdr3_aa: CATSRDLAGELFF
cdr3_nt: TGTGCCACCAGCAGAGATTTAGCCGGGGAGCTGTTTTTT
j_call: TRBJ2-2
d_call: NA
clone_size: NA
v_call: TRBV15

cdr3_aa: CSARVQVYSGNTIYF
cdr3_nt: TGCAGTGCTAGAGTCCAGGTGTACTCTGGAAACACCATATATTTT
j_call: TRBJ1-3
d_call: NA
clone_size: NA
v_call: TRBV20-1

cdr3_aa: CASDSGTYTGELFF
cdr3_nt: TGTGCCAGCGACAGCGGGACGTACACCGGGGAGCTGTTTTTT
j_call: TRBJ2-2
d_call: TRBD2
clone_size: few
v_call: TRBV9

cdr3_aa: CASSLTAGGGYGYTF
cdr3_nt: TGTGCCAGCAGCTTAACGGCTGGAGGGGGCTATGGCTATACCTTC
j_call: TRBJ1-2
d_call: TRBD1
clone_size: NA
v_call: TRBV7-3

cdr3_aa: CASSPDSRSYEQYFGGYTF
cdr3_nt: NA
j_call: TRBJ1-2
d_call: NA
clone_size: NA
v_call: TRBV7-9

cdr3_aa: CASSEYGGEGNTEAFF
cdr3_nt: TGTGCCAGCAGTGAATATGGGGGCGAGGGAAACACTGAAGCTTTCTTT
j_call: TRBJ1-1
d_call: NA
clone_size: NA
v_call: TRBV25-1

cdr3_aa: CASSLGGLGDQPQHF
cdr3_nt: TGTGCCAGCAGCTTAGGAGGGCTGGGCGATCAGCCCCAGCATTTT
j_call: TRBJ1-5
d_call: NA
clone_size: many
v_call: TRBV7-6

cdr3_aa: CASSYRDRGGYEQYF
cdr3_nt: TGTGCCAGCAGTTACCGCGACAGGGGGGGCTACGAGCAGTACTTC
j_call: TRBJ2-7
d_call: TRBD1
clone_size: many
v_call: TRBV6-5

cdr3_aa: CARGQATEAFF
cdr3_nt: TGTGCCCGGGGACAAGCCACTGAAGCTTTCTTT
j_call: TRBJ1-1
d_call: NA
clone_size: NA
v_call: TRBV30

cdr3_aa: CASSRGVGTQYF
cdr3_nt: TGTGCCAGTTCCAGGGGGGTGGGGACCCAGTACTTC
j_call: TRBJ2-5
d_call: NA
clone_size: many
v_call: TRBV6-5

cdr3_aa: CASSLPDRGVRGYTF
cdr3_nt: TGTGCCAGCAGTTTACCCGACAGGGGAGTGCGTGGCTACACCTTC
j_call: TRBJ1-2
d_call: TRBD1
clone_size: NA
v_call: TRBV28

cdr3_aa: CATSERGLAAETQYF
cdr3_nt: TGTGCCACCAGTGAGCGGGGACTAGCGGCAGAGACCCAGTACTTC
j_call: TRBJ2-5
d_call: TRBD2
clone_size: many
v_call: TRBV24-1

cdr3_aa: CASSSHPGQMDDTGELFF
cdr3_nt: TGTGCCAGTAGTTCCCACCCGGGACAGATGGATGACACCGGGGAGCTGTTTTTT
j_call: TRBJ2-2
d_call: TRBD1
clone_size: many
v_call: TRBV19

cdr3_aa: CAASSGYSYNEQFF
cdr3_nt: TGTGCCGCCAGCAGCGGGTACTCCTACAATGAGCAGTTCTTC
j_call: TRBJ2-1
d_call: NA
clone_size: NA
v_call: TRBV15

cdr3_aa: CASSRRTRGFSGTFF
cdr3_nt: TGTGCCAGCAGCCGGAGAACTCGGGGTTTCAGTGGGACTTTCTTT
j_call: TRBJ1-1
d_call: NA
clone_size: many
v_call: TRBV11-2